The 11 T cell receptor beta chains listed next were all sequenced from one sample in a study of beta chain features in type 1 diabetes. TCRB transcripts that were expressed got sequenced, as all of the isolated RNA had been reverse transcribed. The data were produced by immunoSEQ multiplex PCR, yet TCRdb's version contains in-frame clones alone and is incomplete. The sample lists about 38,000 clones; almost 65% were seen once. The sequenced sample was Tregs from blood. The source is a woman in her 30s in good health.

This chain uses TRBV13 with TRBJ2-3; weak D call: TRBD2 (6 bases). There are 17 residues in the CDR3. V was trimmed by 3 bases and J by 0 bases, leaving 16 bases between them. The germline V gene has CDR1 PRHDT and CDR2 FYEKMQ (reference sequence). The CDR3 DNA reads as TGTGCCAGCAGCTTTTCTAAACCCGGGACTAGCACAGATACGCAGTATTTT. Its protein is CASSFSKPGTSTDTQYF.

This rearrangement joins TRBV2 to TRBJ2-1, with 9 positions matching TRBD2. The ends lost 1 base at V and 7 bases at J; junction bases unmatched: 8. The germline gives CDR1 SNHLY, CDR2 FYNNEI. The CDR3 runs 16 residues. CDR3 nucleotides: TGTGCCAGCAGTGAAGAGGCGGTAGCGGGAGTTAATGAGCAGTTCTTC. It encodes CASSEEAVAGVNEQFF.

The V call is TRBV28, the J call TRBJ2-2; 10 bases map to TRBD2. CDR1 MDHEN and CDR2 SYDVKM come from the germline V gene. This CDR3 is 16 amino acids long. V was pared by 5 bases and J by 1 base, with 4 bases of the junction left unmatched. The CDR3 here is CASSQTSGRNTGELFF. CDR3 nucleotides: TGTGCCAGCAGTCAGACTAGCGGGCGGAACACCGGGGAGCTGTTTTTT.

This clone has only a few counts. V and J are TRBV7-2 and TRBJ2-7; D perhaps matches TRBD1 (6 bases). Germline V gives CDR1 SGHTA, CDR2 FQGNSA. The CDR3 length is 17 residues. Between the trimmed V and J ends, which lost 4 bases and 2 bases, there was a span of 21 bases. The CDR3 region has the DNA TGTGCCAGCAGCTCGAGGGCCCAGGGGATAGTGGCCTACGAGCAGTACTTC. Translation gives CASSSRAQGIVAYEQYF. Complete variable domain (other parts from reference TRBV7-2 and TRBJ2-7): GAGVSQSPSNKVTEKGKDVELRCDPISGHTALYWYRQSLGQGLEFLIYFQGNSAPDKSGLPSDRFSAERTGGSVSTLTIQRTQQEDSAVYLCASSSRAQGIVAYEQYFGPGTRLTVT.

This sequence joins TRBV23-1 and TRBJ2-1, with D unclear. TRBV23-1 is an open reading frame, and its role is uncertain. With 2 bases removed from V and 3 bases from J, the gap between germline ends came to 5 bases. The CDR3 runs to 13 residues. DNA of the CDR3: TGCGCCAGCAGTCAAGTCAGCTACAATGAGCAGTTCTTC. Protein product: CASSQVSYNEQFF.

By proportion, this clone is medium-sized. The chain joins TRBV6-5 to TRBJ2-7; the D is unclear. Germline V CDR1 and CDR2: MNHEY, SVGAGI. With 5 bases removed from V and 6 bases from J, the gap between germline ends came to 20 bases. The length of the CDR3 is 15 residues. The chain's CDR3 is CASSPLTGASGEQYF. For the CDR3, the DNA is TGTGCCAGCAGTCCCCTAACTGGAGCCTCGGGCGAGCAGTACTTC.

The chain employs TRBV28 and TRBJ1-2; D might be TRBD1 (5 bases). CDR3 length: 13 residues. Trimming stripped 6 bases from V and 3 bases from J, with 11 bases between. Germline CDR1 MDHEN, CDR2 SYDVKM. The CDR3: CASRTGGDYGYTF. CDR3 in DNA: TGTGCCAGCAGGACCGGGGGGGACTATGGCTACACCTTC.

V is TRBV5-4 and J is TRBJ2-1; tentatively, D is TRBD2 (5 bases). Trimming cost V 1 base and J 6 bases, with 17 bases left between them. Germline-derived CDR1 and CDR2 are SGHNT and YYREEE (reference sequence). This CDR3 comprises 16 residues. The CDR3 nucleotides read TGTGCCAGCAGCTTGTCACCAGCGGAGGTTGGCAATGAGCAGTTCTTC. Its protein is CASSLSPAEVGNEQFF.

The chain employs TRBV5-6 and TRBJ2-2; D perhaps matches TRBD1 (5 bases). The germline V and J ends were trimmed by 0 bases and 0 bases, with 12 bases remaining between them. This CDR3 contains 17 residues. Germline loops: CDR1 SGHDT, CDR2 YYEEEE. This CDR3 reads CASSLVQEYANTGELFF. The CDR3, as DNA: TGTGCCAGCAGCTTGGTACAGGAGTACGCGAACACCGGGGAGCTGTTTTTT.

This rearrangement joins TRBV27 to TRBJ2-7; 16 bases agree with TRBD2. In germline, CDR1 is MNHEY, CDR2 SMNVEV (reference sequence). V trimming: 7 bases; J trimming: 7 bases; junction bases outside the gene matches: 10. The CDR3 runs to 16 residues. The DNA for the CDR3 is TGTGCCAGCAAACCCGGGACTAGCGGGAGGGCCCGAGAGCAGTACTTC. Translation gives CASKPGTSGRAREQYF.

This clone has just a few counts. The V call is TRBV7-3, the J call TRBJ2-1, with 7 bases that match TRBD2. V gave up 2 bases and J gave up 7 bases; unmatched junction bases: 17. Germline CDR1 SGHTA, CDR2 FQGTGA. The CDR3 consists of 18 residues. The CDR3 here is CASSLGGRASGLRNEQFF. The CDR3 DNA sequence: TGTGCCAGCAGCTTAGGCGGTAGGGCTAGCGGACTCCGTAATGAGCAGTTCTTC.